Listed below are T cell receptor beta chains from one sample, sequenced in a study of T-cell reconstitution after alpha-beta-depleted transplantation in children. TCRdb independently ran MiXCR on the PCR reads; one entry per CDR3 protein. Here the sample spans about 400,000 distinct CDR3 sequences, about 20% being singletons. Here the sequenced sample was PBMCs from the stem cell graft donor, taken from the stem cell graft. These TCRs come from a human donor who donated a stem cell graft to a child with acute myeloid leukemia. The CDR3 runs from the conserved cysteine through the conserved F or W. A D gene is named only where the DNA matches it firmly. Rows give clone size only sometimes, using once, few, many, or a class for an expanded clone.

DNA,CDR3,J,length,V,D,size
TGTGCCAGCAGTGAAGCGGGGGGACTCTACAATGAGCAGTTCTTC,CASSEAGGLYNEQFF,TRBJ2-1,15,TRBV25-1,TRBD2,many
TGTGCCAGCAGCCCGGGACTAGCGGGAGGTCATGAGCAGTTCTTC,CASSPGLAGGHEQFF,TRBJ2-1,15,TRBV7-2,TRBD2,many
TGTGCTACTCTAGCGGGAGGGACAGATACGCAGTATTTT,CATLAGGTDTQYF,TRBJ2-3,13,TRBV28,TRBD2,few
TGCAGCGTTGAAGAGTACCTCTATGGCTACACCTTC,CSVEEYLYGYTF,TRBJ1-2,12,TRBV29-1,-,few
TGCAGTGCGAGAACTAGCGGAGATTACAATGAGCAGTTCTTC,CSARTSGDYNEQFF,TRBJ2-1,14,TRBV20-1,TRBD2,many
TGCGCCAGCAGCCTCGGACTGGAGAAGTGGCAGTACTTC,CASSLGLEKWQYF,TRBJ2-7,13,TRBV4-1,-,-
TGTGCCAGCAGTCAACGGACTAGCGGGAGTCGTGAGCAGTTCTTC,CASSQRTSGSREQFF,TRBJ2-1,15,TRBV6-1,TRBD2,few
TGCAGCGTTGCAGGGGAGGGGACAGATACGCAGTATTTT,CSVAGEGTDTQYF,TRBJ2-3,13,TRBV29-1,-,-
TGCAGTGCTAGAGATCCCGCGAGTGCCAAAAACATTCAGTACTTC,CSARDPASAKNIQYF,TRBJ2-4,15,TRBV20-1,-,-
TGTGCCACCGGGGTAGCTGGGTCCTACGAGCAGTACTTC,CATGVAGSYEQYF,TRBJ2-7,13,TRBV24-1,-,many
TGTGCCAGCAGTCCGTTAGCGGGCCTAGCGGGCTTC,CASSPLAGLAGF,TRBJ2-1,12,TRBV28,TRBD2,-
TGTGCCAGCAGTTCCCACATTGACAATGAGCAGTTCTTC,CASSSHIDNEQFF,TRBJ2-1,13,TRBV12-3/TRBV12-4,-,many
TGCGCCAGCAGCTCCTTGGCTAGCGGAGAGTACAATGAGCAGTTCTTC,CASSSLASGEYNEQFF,TRBJ2-1,16,TRBV5-1,TRBD2,few
TGTGCCAGCAGCCGTGGCGCCAACCAAGAGACCCAGTACTTC,CASSRGANQETQYF,TRBJ2-5,14,TRBV5-6,-,-
TGTGCCAGCAGTTTTACGGGGGGCGAGAATCAGCCCCAGCATTTT,CASSFTGGENQPQHF,TRBJ1-5,15,TRBV12-3/TRBV12-4,-,-
TGTGCCAGCAGCAAGGGAGACGCCGTTTTTCGTGGCCACTTT,CASSKGDAVFRGHF,TRBJ1-6,14,TRBV21-1,-,few
TGTGCCAGCAGCCAGGACAGGGCTAATGAAAAACTGTTTTTT,CASSQDRANEKLFF,TRBJ1-4,14,TRBV6-1,TRBD1,few
TGTGCCAGCAATAATGGGAACACCGGGGAGCTGTTTTTT,CASNNGNTGELFF,TRBJ2-2,13,TRBV7-3,-,-
TGCAGTGCTAGTCCTCCGGGACTAACTGGAAATGAGCAGTTCTTC,CSASPPGLTGNEQFF,TRBJ2-1,15,TRBV20-1,TRBD2,-
TGCGCCAGCAGCTTGGAAAGGTCTGGTGAAGCTTTCTTT,CASSLERSGEAFF,TRBJ1-1,13,TRBV5-1,-,-
TGTGCCAGCAGTTTAATTCGGGGGTTGAACAATCAGCCCCAGCATTTT,CASSLIRGLNNQPQHF,TRBJ1-5,16,TRBV28,-,few
TGCAGTGCTAGTTCTTATCGTGGGACACTCGATCAGCCCCAGCATTTT,CSASSYRGTLDQPQHF,TRBJ1-5,16,TRBV20-1,-,few
TGCAGCGTGCGCAGGAGGGAAGGTGGCTACACCTTC,CSVRRREGGYTF,TRBJ1-2,12,TRBV29-1,-,many
TGCAGTGCTAGAGAGGAAGCGGGGTATCGCTACGAGCAGTACTTC,CSAREEAGYRYEQYF,TRBJ2-7,15,TRBV20-1,TRBD2,-
TGCAGCGTTGAGCCAGCGGACGACGGGGAGCTGTTTTTT,CSVEPADDGELFF,TRBJ2-2,13,TRBV29-1,-,many
TGCGCCAGCAGCCAAGAACCAGGGCCCCAAGAGACCCAGTACTTC,CASSQEPGPQETQYF,TRBJ2-5,15,TRBV4-1,-,few
TGTGCCAGCAGCCTCGAGACAGGGACCGGCTACACCTTC,CASSLETGTGYTF,TRBJ1-2,13,TRBV7-2,TRBD1,-
TGCAGTGCTAGGTGGGAGAATTCTCCCTACGAGCAGTACTTC,CSARWENSPYEQYF,TRBJ2-7,14,TRBV20-1,-,many
TGTGCCAGCAGCCCCCCGAGGGAACTATCCATATACAATGAGCAGTTCTTC,CASSPPRELSIYNEQFF,TRBJ2-1,17,TRBV12-3/TRBV12-4,-,few
TGTGCCAGCAGTGTGGGGGGAACTGGAAACACCATATATTTT,CASSVGGTGNTIYF,TRBJ1-3,14,TRBV2,-,-
TGCGCCAGCAGCACCAGTGGGGAGCTGTTTTTT,CASSTSGELFF,TRBJ2-2,11,TRBV5-1,-,many
TGCGCCAGCAGCCAACATGAGATACCCACAGATACGCAGTATTTT,CASSQHEIPTDTQYF,TRBJ2-3,15,TRBV4-1,-,-
TGTGCCAGCAGCTTAGGCAGGGTCGGATACGAGCAGTACTTC,CASSLGRVGYEQYF,TRBJ2-7,14,TRBV7-2,-,-
TGCAGTGCTAGCCAGGGCCCCTATGGCTACACCTTC,CSASQGPYGYTF,TRBJ1-2,12,TRBV20-1,-,once
TGCGCCAGCAGCTGGGGACTAGAGCAAGAGACCCAGTACTTC,CASSWGLEQETQYF,TRBJ2-5,14,TRBV5-1,TRBD2,-
TGTGCCAGCGGAACAGTCTCGGGAGCTACAGGCGATGAGCAGTTCTTC,CASGTVSGATGDEQFF,TRBJ2-1,16,TRBV2,-,-
TGCGCCAGCAGTGACAGCTATGCGGGACAGGGGCACAATGAGCAGTTCTTC,CASSDSYAGQGHNEQFF,TRBJ2-1,17,TRBV10-1,TRBD1,-
TGTGCCGCGGGGAGGGGCTATGGCTACACCTTC,CAAGRGYGYTF,TRBJ1-2,11,TRBV6-5,-,-
TGCAGTGCCACACGGGGGCCAGGGAATGAAAAACTGTTTTTT,CSATRGPGNEKLFF,TRBJ1-4,14,TRBV20-1,-,few
TGCGCCAGCAGCTTGGTGGCGGGACGGGGCTCGGATGAGCAGTTCTTC,CASSLVAGRGSDEQFF,TRBJ2-1,16,TRBV5-1,-,-
TGTGCCATCAGTGCGACAGATAATTCACCCCTCCACTTT,CAISATDNSPLHF,TRBJ1-6,13,TRBV10-3,-,few
TGTGCCAGCAGCTTGGGCAGCCCTAACTATGGCTACACCTTC,CASSLGSPNYGYTF,TRBJ1-2,14,TRBV7-9,-,-
TGTGCCAGCAGCCAAGACTTAGGACAGGGCTACGAGCAGTACTTC,CASSQDLGQGYEQYF,TRBJ2-7,15,TRBV4-2,TRBD1,many
TGTGCCAGCAGCTTAGTAGCGCCGAATGAGCAGTTCTTC,CASSLVAPNEQFF,TRBJ2-1,13,TRBV7-2,-,-
TGCAGCGTCGCGGCCGCGAACACTGAAGCTTTCTTT,CSVAAANTEAFF,TRBJ1-1,12,TRBV29-1,-,few
TGTGCCAGCAGAACCGGGACAGGGACCCTTACGGATACGCAGTATTTT,CASRTGTGTLTDTQYF,TRBJ2-3,16,TRBV6-5,TRBD1,many
TGTGCCAGTAGTATGCACCGGGACAGGGGGCCCCCCAACTATGGCTACACCTTC,CASSMHRDRGPPNYGYTF,TRBJ1-2,18,TRBV19,TRBD1,few
TGCAGTGCTAGTGGGAGATCCTACAATGAGCAGTTCTTC,CSASGRSYNEQFF,TRBJ2-1,13,TRBV20-1,-,many
TGTGCCACCAGTGATGGCTGGGACTCCACAGATACGCAGTATTTT,CATSDGWDSTDTQYF,TRBJ2-3,15,TRBV24-1,-,few
TGTGCCAGCAGACCGGGACAGGGGCTGGATACGCAGTATTTT,CASRPGQGLDTQYF,TRBJ2-3,14,TRBV27,TRBD1,-
TGCGCCAGCAGCCAAGATATGGGCTACGAGCAGTACTTC,CASSQDMGYEQYF,TRBJ2-7,13,TRBV4-1,-,-
TGCAGTGCTAGAACAGAGACCCAGTACTTC,CSARTETQYF,TRBJ2-5,10,TRBV20-1,-,few
TGTGCCAGCAGCCAATTACCACAGGGGAGGTACGGCTACACCTTC,CASSQLPQGRYGYTF,TRBJ1-2,15,TRBV7-2,TRBD1,-
TGTGCCAGCAGAGCGGGAGAATCCGGGGAGCTGTTTTTT,CASRAGESGELFF,TRBJ2-2,13,TRBV7-2,TRBD2,-